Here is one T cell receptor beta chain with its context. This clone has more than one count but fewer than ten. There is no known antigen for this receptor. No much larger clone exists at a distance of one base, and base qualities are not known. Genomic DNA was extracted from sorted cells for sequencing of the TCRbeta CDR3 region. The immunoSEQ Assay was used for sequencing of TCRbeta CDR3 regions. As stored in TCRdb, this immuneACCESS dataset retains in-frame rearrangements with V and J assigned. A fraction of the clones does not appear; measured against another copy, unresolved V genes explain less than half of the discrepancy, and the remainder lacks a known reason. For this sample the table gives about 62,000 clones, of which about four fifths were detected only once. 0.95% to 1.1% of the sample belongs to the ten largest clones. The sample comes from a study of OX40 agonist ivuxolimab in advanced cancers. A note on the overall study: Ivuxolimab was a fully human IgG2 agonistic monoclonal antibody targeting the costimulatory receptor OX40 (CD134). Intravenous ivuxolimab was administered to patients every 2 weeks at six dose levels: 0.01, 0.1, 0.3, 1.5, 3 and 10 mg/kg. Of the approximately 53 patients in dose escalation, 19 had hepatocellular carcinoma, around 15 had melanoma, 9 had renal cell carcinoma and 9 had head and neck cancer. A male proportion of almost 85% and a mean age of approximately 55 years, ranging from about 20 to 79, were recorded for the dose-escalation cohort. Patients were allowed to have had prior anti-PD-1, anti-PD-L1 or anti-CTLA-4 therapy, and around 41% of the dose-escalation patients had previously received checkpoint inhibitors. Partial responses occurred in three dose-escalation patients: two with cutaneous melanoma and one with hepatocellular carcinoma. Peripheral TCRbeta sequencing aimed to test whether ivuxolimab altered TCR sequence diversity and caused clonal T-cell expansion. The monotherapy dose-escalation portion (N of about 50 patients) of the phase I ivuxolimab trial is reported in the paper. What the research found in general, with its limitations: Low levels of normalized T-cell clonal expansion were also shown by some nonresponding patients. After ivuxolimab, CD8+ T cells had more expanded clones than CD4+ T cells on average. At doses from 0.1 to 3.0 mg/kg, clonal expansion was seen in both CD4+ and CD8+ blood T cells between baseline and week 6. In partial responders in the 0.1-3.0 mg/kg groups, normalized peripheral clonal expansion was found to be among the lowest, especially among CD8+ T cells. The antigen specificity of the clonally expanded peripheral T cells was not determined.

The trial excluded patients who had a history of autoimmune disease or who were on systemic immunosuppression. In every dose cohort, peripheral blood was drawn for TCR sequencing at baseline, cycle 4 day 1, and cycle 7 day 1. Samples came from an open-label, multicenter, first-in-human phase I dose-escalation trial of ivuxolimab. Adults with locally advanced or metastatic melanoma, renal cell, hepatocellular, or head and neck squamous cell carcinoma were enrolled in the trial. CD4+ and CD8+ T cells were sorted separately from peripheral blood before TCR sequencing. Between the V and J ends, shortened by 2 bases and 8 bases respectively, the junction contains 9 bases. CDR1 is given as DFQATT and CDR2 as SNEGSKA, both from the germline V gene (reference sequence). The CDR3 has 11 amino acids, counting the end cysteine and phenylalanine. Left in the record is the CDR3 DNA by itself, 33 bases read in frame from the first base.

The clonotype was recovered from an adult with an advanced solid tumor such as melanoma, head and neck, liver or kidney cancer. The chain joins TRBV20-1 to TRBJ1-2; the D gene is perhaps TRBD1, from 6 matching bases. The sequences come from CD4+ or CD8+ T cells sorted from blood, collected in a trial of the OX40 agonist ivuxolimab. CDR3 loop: CSARRGWGYTF. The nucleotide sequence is TGCAGTGCTAGAAGGGGGTGGGGCTACACCTTC.